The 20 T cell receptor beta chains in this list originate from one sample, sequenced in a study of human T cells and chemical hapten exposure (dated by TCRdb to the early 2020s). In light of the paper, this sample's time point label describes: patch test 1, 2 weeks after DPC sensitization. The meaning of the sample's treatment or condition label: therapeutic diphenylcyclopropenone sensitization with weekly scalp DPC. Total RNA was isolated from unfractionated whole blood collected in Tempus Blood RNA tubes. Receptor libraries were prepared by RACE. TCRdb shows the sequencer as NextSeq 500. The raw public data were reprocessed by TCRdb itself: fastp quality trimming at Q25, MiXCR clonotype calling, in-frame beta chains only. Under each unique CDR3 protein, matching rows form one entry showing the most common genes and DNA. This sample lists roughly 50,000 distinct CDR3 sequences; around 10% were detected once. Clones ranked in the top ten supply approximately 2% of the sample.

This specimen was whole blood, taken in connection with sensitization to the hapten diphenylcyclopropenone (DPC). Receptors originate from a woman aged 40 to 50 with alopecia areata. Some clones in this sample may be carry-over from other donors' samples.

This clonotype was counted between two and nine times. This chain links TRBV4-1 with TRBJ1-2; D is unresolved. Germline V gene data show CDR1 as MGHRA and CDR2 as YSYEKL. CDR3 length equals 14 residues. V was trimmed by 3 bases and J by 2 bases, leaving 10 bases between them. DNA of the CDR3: TGCGCCAGCAGCCAGGCTGTAGCGAACTATGGCTACACCTTC. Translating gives CASSQAVANYGYTF.

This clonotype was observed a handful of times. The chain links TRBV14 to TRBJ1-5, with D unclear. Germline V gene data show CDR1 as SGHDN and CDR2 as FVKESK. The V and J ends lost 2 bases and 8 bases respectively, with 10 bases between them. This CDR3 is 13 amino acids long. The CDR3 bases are TGTGCCAGCAGCCAACAGGCGGCGGAGCCCCAGCATTTT. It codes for CASSQQAAEPQHF. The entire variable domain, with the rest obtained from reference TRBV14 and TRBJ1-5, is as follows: EAGVTQFPSHSVIEKGQTVTLRCDPISGHDNLYWYRRVMGKEIKFLLHFVKESKQDESGMPNNRFLAERTGGTYSTLKVQPAELEDSGVYFCASSQQAAEPQHFGDGTRLSIL.

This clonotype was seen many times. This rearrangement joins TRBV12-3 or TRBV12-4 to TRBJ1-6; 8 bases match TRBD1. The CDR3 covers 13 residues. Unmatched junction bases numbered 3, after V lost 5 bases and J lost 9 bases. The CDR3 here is CASSPQGVSPLHF. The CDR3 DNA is TGTGCCAGCAGTCCACAGGGGGTTTCACCCCTCCACTTT.

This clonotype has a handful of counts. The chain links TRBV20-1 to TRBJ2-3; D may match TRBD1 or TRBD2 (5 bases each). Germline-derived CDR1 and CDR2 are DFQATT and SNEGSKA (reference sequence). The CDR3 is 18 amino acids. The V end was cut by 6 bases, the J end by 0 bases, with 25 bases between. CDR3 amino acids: CSAVKGYGGSSSTDTQYF. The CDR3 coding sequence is TGCAGTGCAGTCAAGGGATATGGGGGAAGCTCTAGCACAGATACGCAGTATTTT.

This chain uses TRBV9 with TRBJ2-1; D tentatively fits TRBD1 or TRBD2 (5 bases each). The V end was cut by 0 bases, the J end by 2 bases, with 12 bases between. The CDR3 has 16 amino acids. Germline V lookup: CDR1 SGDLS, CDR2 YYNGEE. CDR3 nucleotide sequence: TGTGCCAGCAGCGTAGCAGGTGGGACCGCCTACAATGAGCAGTTCTTC. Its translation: CASSVAGGTAYNEQFF.

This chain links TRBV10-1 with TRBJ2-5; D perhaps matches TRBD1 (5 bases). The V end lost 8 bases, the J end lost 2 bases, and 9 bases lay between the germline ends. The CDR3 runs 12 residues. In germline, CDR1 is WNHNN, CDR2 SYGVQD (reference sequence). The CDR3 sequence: CASSDTQETQYF. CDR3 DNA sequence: TGCGCCAGCTCGGACACTCAAGAGACCCAGTACTTC.

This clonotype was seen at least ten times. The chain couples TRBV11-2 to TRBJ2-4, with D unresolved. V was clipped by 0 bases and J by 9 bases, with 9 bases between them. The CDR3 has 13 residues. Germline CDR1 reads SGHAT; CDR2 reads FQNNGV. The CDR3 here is CASSLDGVRIQYF. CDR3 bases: TGTGCCAGCAGCTTAGATGGTGTGCGCATTCAGTACTTC. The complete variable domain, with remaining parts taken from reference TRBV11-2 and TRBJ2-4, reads EAGVAQSPRYKIIEKRQSVAFWCNPISGHATLYWYQQILGQGPKLLIQFQNNGVVDDSQLPKDRFSAERLKGVDSTLKIQPAKLEDSAVYLCASSLDGVRIQYFGAGTRLSVL.

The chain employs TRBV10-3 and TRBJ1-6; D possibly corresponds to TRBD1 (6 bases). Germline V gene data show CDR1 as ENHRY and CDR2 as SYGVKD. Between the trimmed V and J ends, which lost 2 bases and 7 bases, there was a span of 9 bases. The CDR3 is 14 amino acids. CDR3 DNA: TGTGCCATCAGTGAGACAGGGCGCAATTCACCCCTCCACTTT. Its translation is CAISETGRNSPLHF.

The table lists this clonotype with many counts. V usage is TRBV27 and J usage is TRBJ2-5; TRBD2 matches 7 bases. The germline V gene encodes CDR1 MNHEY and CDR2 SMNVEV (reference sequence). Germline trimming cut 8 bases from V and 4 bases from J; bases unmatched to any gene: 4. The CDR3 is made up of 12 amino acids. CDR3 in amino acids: CASATSRETQYF. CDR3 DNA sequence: TGTGCCAGCGCGACTAGCAGAGAGACCCAGTACTTC.

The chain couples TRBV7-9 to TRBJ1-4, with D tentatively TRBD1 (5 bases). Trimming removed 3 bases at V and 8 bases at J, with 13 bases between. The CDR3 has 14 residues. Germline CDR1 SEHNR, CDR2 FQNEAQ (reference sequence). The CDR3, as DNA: TGTGCCAGCAGCTTCCTGGGGGATGGCGAAAAACTGTTTTTT. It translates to CASSFLGDGEKLFF.

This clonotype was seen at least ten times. CDR3 DNA: TGTGCCAGCAGCGAGGGGGGCAGTACAACATATGGCTACACCTTC. Translated, it gives CASSEGGSTTYGYTF. The chain couples TRBV9 to TRBJ1-2; D is perhaps TRBD1 (6 bases). Germline-derived CDR1 and CDR2 are SGDLS and YYNGEE. The CDR3 is made up of 15 amino acids. Trimming pared 3 bases from V and 5 bases from J, leaving 17 bases between.

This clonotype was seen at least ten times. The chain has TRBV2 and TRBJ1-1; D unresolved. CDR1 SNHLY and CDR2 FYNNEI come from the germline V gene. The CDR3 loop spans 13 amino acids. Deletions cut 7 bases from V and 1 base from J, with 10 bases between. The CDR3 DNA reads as TGTGCCAGCACCCTTGGGGAGAACACTGAAGCTTTCTTT. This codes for CASTLGENTEAFF.

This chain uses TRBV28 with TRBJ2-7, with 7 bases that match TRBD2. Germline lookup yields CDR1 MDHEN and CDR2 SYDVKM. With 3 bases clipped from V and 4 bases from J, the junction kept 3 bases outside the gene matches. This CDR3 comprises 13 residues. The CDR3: CASSLGGLYEQYF. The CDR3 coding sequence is TGTGCCAGCAGTTTGGGAGGGCTATACGAGCAGTACTTC. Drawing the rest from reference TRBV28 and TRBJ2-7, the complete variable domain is DVKVTQSSRYLVKRTGEKVFLECVQDMDHENMFWYRQDPGLGLRLIYFSYDVKMKEKGDIPEGYSVSREKKERFSLILESASTNQTSMYLCASSLGGLYEQYFGPGTRLTVT.

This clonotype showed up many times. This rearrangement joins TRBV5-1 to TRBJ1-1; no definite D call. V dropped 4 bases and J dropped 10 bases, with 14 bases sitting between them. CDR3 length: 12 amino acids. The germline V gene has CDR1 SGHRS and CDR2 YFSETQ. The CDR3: CASSGAGERAFF. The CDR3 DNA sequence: TGCGCCAGCAGCGGAGCCGGGGAACGAGCTTTCTTT.

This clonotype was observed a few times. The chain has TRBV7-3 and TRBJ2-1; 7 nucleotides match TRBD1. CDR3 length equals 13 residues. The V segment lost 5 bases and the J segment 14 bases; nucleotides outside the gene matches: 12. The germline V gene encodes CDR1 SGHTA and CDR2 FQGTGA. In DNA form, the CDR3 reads TGTGCCAGCAGCCCAGGACAGGCCCCCGGGAAGTTCTTC. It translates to CASSPGQAPGKFF.

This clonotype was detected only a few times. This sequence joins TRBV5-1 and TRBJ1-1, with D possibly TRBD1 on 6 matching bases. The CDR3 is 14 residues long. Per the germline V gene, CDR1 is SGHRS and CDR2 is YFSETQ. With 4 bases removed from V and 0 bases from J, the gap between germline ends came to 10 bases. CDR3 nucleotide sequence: TGCGCCAGCAGCCAAAGGACAGTGAACACTGAAGCTTTCTTT. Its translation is CASSQRTVNTEAFF.

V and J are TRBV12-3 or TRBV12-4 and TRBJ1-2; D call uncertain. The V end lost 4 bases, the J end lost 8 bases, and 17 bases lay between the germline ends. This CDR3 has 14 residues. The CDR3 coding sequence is TGTGCCAGCAGTTATGCTGACACCCGACGGGGCTACACCTTC. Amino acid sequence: CASSYADTRRGYTF.

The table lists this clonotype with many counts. Here the CDR3 reads CASSAIQGRAGSYNEQFF. In DNA, the CDR3 is TGTGCCAGCAGTGCCATACAGGGGAGGGCCGGGTCCTACAATGAGCAGTTCTTC. V gene TRBV25-1 combines with J gene TRBJ2-1; possibly TRBD1 or TRBD2 for D (7 bases each). The germline V gene encodes CDR1 MGHDK and CDR2 SYGVNS. The CDR3 loop spans 18 amino acids. Between the trimmed V and J ends, which lost 4 bases and 1 base, there was a span of 20 bases.

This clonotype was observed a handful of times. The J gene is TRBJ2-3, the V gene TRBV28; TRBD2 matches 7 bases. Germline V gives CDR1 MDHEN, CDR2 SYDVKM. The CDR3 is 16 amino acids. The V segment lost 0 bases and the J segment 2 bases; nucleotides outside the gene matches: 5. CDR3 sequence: CASSLWGGTLTDTQYF. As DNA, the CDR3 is TGTGCCAGCAGTTTATGGGGGGGGACCCTCACAGATACGCAGTATTTT. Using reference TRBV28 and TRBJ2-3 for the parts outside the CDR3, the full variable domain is DVKVTQSSRYLVKRTGEKVFLECVQDMDHENMFWYRQDPGLGLRLIYFSYDVKMKEKGDIPEGYSVSREKKERFSLILESASTNQTSMYLCASSLWGGTLTDTQYFGPGTRLTVL.

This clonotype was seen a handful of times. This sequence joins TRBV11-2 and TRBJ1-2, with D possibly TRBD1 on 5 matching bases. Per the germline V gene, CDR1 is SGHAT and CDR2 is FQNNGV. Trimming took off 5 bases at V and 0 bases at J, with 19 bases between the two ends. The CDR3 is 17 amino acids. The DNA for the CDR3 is TGTGCCAGCAGCCCTGATGTAGGTTCGACAGCTAACTATGGCTACACCTTC. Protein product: CASSPDVGSTANYGYTF.